Following are 24 T cell receptor beta chains from one sample sequenced in a study of blood T cell repertoires in COVID-19. Repertoires were generated with immunoSEQ multiplex PCR, while TCRdb's copy carries only in-frame clones and drops some. The sample has approximately 71,000 clones, about 86% seen once. The source material was peripheral blood. Receptors were obtained from a man aged 45 to 65 with acute or convalescent COVID-19.

The rearrangement links TRBV5-4 to TRBJ2-1, with TRBD2 matching over 12 bases. The V gene's germline CDR1 is SGHNT and CDR2 YYREEE (reference sequence). CDR3 size: 16 residues. J lost 5 bases, V lost 4 bases, and 7 bases had no gene match. CDR3: CASSKGLAGLDNEQFF. The CDR3 DNA reads TGTGCCAGCAGCAAAGGACTAGCGGGACTCGACAATGAGCAGTTCTTC.

V and J are TRBV11-2 and TRBJ1-5; D is unresolved. The germline V and J ends were trimmed by 1 base and 4 bases, with 5 bases remaining between them. The CDR3 contains 13 residues. Germline V CDR1 and CDR2: SGHAT, FQNNGV. The CDR3 is CASSLALNQPQHF. DNA for the CDR3: TGTGCCAGCAGCTTAGCACTGAATCAGCCCCAGCATTTT.

V usage is TRBV11-2 and J usage is TRBJ2-7; weak D call: TRBD2 (6 bases). The length of the CDR3 is 18 residues. The germline V and J ends were trimmed by 3 bases and 1 base, with 22 bases remaining between them. The germline CDR1 and CDR2 sequences are SGHAT and FQNNGV. The CDR3 loop reads CASSFPPQPSENSYEQYF. The CDR3 DNA reads as TGTGCCAGCAGCTTCCCCCCTCAACCTAGCGAGAATTCCTACGAGCAGTACTTC.

The chain is built from TRBV19 and TRBJ1-3; perhaps TRBD1 as D (6 bases). Germline loops: CDR1 LNHDA, CDR2 SQIVND (reference sequence). V was clipped by 6 bases and J by 4 bases, with 13 bases between them. The CDR3 is made up of 14 amino acids. Here the CDR3 reads CASRVGAVGNTIYF. In DNA form, the CDR3 reads TGTGCCAGTAGGGTGGGGGCCGTCGGAAACACCATATATTTT.

J is TRBJ2-5 and V is TRBV7-3; 7 bases are shared with TRBD1. The junction had 1 base not matched to a gene; V was cut back by 1 base and J by 5 bases. Per germline, CDR1 SGHTA and CDR2 FQGTGA. This CDR3 has 13 residues. This CDR3 is CASSLNRGETQYF. CDR3 nucleotide sequence: TGTGCCAGCAGCTTAAACAGGGGTGAGACCCAGTACTTC.

This chain connects TRBV18 to TRBJ2-3; TRBD2 aligns across 7 bases. The CDR3 contains 15 residues. Germline-derived CDR1 and CDR2 are KGHSH and LQKENI. V gave up 1 base and J gave up 2 bases; unmatched junction bases: 3. The CDR3 DNA reads as TGTGCCAGCTCACCACGCGGGGGTTCCACAGATACGCAGTATTTT. Translation: CASSPRGGSTDTQYF.

This clone showed up just a few times. CDR3 protein: CASSLAGFLYEQYF. In nucleotides, the CDR3 is TGTGCCAGCAGTTTGGCGGGTTTTCTCTACGAGCAGTACTTC. V and J are TRBV28 and TRBJ2-7, with a weak D call TRBD2 (5 bases). Trimming shortened V by 3 bases and J by 3 bases, and 12 bases separated the two germline ends. Germline V gene data show CDR1 as MDHEN and CDR2 as SYDVKM. The CDR3 has 14 amino acids.

This chain links TRBV28 with TRBJ1-2; TRBD1 aligns across 9 bases. The CDR3 is 16 residues long. CDR1 and CDR2 from the germline V gene are MDHEN and SYDVKM. The J segment lost 3 bases and the V segment lost 5 bases, leaving 10 bases of the junction unmatched. CDR3 nucleotides: TGTGCCAGCAGTAGACCGCTGGACAGGGGATACTATGGCTACACCTTC. Its protein product is CASSRPLDRGYYGYTF.

This chain connects TRBV30 to TRBJ2-3, with TRBD1 identical over 7 bases. V shed 3 bases, J shed 6 bases, and the junction held 12 bases outside the gene matches. CDR1 is GTSNPN and CDR2 is SVGIG in the germline V gene (reference sequence). The CDR3 loop spans 15 amino acids. The CDR3 bases are TGTGCCTGGAGCCCGTGGGACAGTGGCTTGGATACGCAGTATTTT. Amino acids: CAWSPWDSGLDTQYF.

V is TRBV10-3 and J is TRBJ2-3, with D possibly matching TRBD1 (5 bases). This CDR3 spans 14 amino acids. Deletions cut 0 bases from V and 1 base from J, with 5 bases between. Germline CDR1 reads ENHRY; CDR2 reads SYGVKD. CDR3 DNA sequence: TGTGCCATCAGTGAGTCAGGGGGCACAGATACGCAGTATTTT. This encodes CAISESGGTDTQYF.

The rearrangement uses TRBV12-5 and TRBJ1-3; D is perhaps TRBD1 (5 bases). The CDR3 runs to 19 residues. In germline, CDR1 is LGHNT, CDR2 FRNRAP. The V end lost 2 bases, the J end lost 0 bases, and 20 bases lay between the germline ends. In DNA, the CDR3 is TGTGCTAGTGGTTTGCCCTCCCGCTGGGGCCGAGACTCTGGAAACACCATATATTTT. This sequence encodes CASGLPSRWGRDSGNTIYF.

CDR3 bases: TGTGCCAGCAGCTTAGCGGGGGGGAAACTGTTTTTT. As protein: CASSLAGGKLFF. The chain couples TRBV7-9 to TRBJ1-4; a weak D match, TRBD1 (5 bases). Germline values: CDR1 SEHNR, CDR2 FQNEAQ (reference sequence). V lost 0 bases, J lost 11 bases, and 7 bases lay in between. The CDR3 spans 12 residues.

J is TRBJ2-7 and V is TRBV6-5; maybe TRBD1 (6 bases). CDR3 length: 14 residues. The V end lost 7 bases, the J end lost 2 bases, and 15 bases lay between the germline ends. Germline V gene data show CDR1 as MNHEY and CDR2 as SVGAGI. The CDR3 loop is CASTTRGVTYEQYF. The CDR3 DNA reads TGTGCCAGCACCACCAGGGGTGTGACCTACGAGCAGTACTTC.

The chain combines TRBV3-1 (or the pseudogene TRBV3-2) with TRBJ2-1; 8 nucleotides agree with TRBD2. With V trimmed by 5 bases and J by 9 bases, 3 bases remained unmatched. The CDR3 runs 12 residues. Germline CDR1 LGHDT, CDR2 YNNKEL (reference sequence). CDR3 sequence (DNA): TGTGCCAGCAGCATTCTAGCGGGTGAGCAGTTCTTC. Protein sequence: CASSILAGEQFF.

The chain couples TRBV10-3 to TRBJ2-1, with 13 positions matching TRBD2. The length of the CDR3 is 16 residues. Germline-derived CDR1 and CDR2 are ENHRY and SYGVKD. The junction had 5 bases not matched to a gene; V was cut back by 5 bases and J by 4 bases. DNA for the CDR3: TGTGCCATCAGTTTACCGGGACTAGCGGGGTACAATGAGCAGTTCTTC. Translating it yields CAISLPGLAGYNEQFF.

Regarding this clone: A read error is likely, as this CDR3 ends without the conserved phenylalanine or tryptophan. The V and J genes are TRBV7-2 and TRBJ1-2; 9 bases are shared with TRBD1. Germline CDR1 SGHTA, CDR2 FQGNSA. The CDR3 is 14 residues long. The trim removed 5 bases at V and 7 bases at J, leaving 8 bases unmatched. The CDR3 DNA sequence: TGTGCCAGCAGCGCCTGGACAGGGGAGCGTGGCTACACCTCC. Translated, it gives CASSAWTGERGYTS.

The chain employs TRBV9 and TRBJ2-2, with D maybe TRBD2 (6 bases). Trimming pared 4 bases from V and 1 base from J, leaving 17 bases between. The CDR3 runs to 17 residues. Germline V lookup: CDR1 SGDLS, CDR2 YYNGEE. The CDR3 loop reads CASSHSPGLVNTGELFF. DNA for the CDR3: TGTGCCAGCAGCCATTCGCCGGGACTCGTGAACACCGGGGAGCTGTTTTTT.

The chain uses TRBV7-2 and TRBJ1-1; the D is unclear. Germline loops: CDR1 SGHTA, CDR2 FQGNSA. Trimming shortened V by 3 bases and J by 3 bases, and 8 bases separated the two germline ends. The CDR3 has 13 residues. The CDR3, as DNA: TGTGCCAGCAGCTTTGGGCAAGACACTGAAGCTTTCTTT. It is translated as CASSFGQDTEAFF.

The chain's CDR3 is CASSLGRGYDQPQHF. In DNA form, the CDR3 reads TGTGCCAGCAGCTTAGGCAGGGGATACGATCAGCCCCAGCATTTT. The chain joins TRBV7-9 to TRBJ1-5, with D tentatively TRBD1 (6 bases). V lost 1 base, J lost 5 bases, and 12 bases lay in between. CDR3 length equals 15 residues. Germline V gives CDR1 SEHNR, CDR2 FQNEAQ (reference sequence).

J is TRBJ2-7 and V is TRBV30; D remains unclear. V lost 4 bases to trimming and J lost 3 bases, with 16 bases between them. Germline V lookup: CDR1 GTSNPN, CDR2 SVGIG (reference sequence). The CDR3 is made up of 14 amino acids. The DNA for the CDR3 is TGTGCCTGGATTCCCGCGGAGACCCGCTACGAGCAGTACTTC. Encoded protein: CAWIPAETRYEQYF.

By share of the sample, this clone is medium-sized. The gene calls are TRBV6-1 and TRBJ1-5, with 12 nucleotides matching TRBD1. Germline trimming cut 0 bases from V and 9 bases from J; bases unmatched to any gene: 6. Germline CDR1 is MNHNS and CDR2 is SASEGT. The CDR3 sequence is 16 residues long. CDR3 in amino acids: CASSEAEGTGGWPQHF. The CDR3 DNA follows: TGTGCCAGCAGTGAAGCGGAGGGGACAGGGGGCTGGCCCCAGCATTTT.

CDR3 residues: CASIEGEGSTEAFF. CDR3 DNA: TGTGCCAGCATAGAAGGGGAGGGGAGCACTGAAGCTTTCTTT. This rearrangement joins TRBV2 to TRBJ1-1; D might be TRBD1 (5 bases). Trimming took 7 bases from V and 4 from J, leaving 16 bases between them. The CDR3 covers 14 residues. CDR1 and CDR2 (germline): SNHLY, FYNNEI.

V is TRBV30 and J is TRBJ2-5, with D possibly matching TRBD2 (5 bases). The CDR3 length is 12 residues. V gave up 4 bases and J gave up 5 bases, with 11 bases separating them. The germline CDR1 and CDR2 sequences are GTSNPN and SVGIG (reference sequence). In DNA form, the CDR3 reads TGTGCCTGGACTAGCTCCTGGGAGACCCAGTACTTC. Amino acids: CAWTSSWETQYF.

V is TRBV3-1 (or the pseudogene TRBV3-2) and J is TRBJ2-7; TRBD2 agrees at 7 bases. The CDR3 consists of 14 residues. Trimming removed 1 base from V and 7 bases from J; junction bases left unmatched: 7. CDR1 and CDR2 (germline): LGHDT, YNNKEL (reference sequence). The CDR3 sequence is CASSQGGGGREQYF. CDR3 DNA: TGTGCCAGCAGCCAAGGCGGCGGGGGTCGAGAGCAGTACTTC.